What follows describes a single T cell receptor (beta chain). The antigen remains unidentified. The assay that was used to sequence DNA from cultured CD4+ T cells was the Oncomine TCR Beta short-read assay. TCRdb called the PCR reads again in MiXCR, with one record for every CDR3 protein. The data contain around 10,000 distinct CDR3 sequences, roughly 23% of them singletons. The data were taken from a study of vaccination and CD4 T cells after COVID-19. CDR1 and CDR2 (germline): LNHDA, SQIVND (reference sequence). This CDR3 is built from 13 residues. With 7 bases removed from V and 3 bases from J, the gap between germline ends came to 12 bases. Treatment described: roughly 11-day PBMC culture with coronavirus spike peptide pools or control peptides (ViraFEST assay).

The sequenced sample was CD4+ T cells from blood, cultured in vitro, obtained after SARS-CoV-2 vaccination. The chain employs TRBV19 and TRBJ1-1, with a tentative D call TRBD1 (5 bases). The TCR comes from a human donor who had recovered from COVID-19. CDR3 loop: CASTLGGDTEAFF. The CDR3 nucleotides are TGTGCCAGTACCCTTGGGGGGGACACTGAAGCTTTCTTT.